This section outlines one TCR beta chain sequence together with its context. In germline, CDR1 is MNHEY, CDR2 SMNVEV (reference sequence). The ends were cut back, 6 bases at V and 2 bases at J, with 7 bases in the middle. The CDR3 covers 12 residues. This sample is drawn from a study of cytomegalovirus exposure and HLA in healthy donors. The method was immunoSEQ multiplex PCR; TCRdb's version includes in-frame clones alone and lacks a portion of them. The sample has about 250,000 clones; roughly nine tenths are singletons. The sample comprised PBMCs. The chain couples TRBV27 to TRBJ1-2; D ambiguous. The receptor comes from a man aged 18 to 30 in good health and CMV-seropositive. CDR3: CASSDGNYGYTF. The CDR3 nucleotides are TGTGCCAGCAGCGACGGCAACTATGGCTACACCTTC.